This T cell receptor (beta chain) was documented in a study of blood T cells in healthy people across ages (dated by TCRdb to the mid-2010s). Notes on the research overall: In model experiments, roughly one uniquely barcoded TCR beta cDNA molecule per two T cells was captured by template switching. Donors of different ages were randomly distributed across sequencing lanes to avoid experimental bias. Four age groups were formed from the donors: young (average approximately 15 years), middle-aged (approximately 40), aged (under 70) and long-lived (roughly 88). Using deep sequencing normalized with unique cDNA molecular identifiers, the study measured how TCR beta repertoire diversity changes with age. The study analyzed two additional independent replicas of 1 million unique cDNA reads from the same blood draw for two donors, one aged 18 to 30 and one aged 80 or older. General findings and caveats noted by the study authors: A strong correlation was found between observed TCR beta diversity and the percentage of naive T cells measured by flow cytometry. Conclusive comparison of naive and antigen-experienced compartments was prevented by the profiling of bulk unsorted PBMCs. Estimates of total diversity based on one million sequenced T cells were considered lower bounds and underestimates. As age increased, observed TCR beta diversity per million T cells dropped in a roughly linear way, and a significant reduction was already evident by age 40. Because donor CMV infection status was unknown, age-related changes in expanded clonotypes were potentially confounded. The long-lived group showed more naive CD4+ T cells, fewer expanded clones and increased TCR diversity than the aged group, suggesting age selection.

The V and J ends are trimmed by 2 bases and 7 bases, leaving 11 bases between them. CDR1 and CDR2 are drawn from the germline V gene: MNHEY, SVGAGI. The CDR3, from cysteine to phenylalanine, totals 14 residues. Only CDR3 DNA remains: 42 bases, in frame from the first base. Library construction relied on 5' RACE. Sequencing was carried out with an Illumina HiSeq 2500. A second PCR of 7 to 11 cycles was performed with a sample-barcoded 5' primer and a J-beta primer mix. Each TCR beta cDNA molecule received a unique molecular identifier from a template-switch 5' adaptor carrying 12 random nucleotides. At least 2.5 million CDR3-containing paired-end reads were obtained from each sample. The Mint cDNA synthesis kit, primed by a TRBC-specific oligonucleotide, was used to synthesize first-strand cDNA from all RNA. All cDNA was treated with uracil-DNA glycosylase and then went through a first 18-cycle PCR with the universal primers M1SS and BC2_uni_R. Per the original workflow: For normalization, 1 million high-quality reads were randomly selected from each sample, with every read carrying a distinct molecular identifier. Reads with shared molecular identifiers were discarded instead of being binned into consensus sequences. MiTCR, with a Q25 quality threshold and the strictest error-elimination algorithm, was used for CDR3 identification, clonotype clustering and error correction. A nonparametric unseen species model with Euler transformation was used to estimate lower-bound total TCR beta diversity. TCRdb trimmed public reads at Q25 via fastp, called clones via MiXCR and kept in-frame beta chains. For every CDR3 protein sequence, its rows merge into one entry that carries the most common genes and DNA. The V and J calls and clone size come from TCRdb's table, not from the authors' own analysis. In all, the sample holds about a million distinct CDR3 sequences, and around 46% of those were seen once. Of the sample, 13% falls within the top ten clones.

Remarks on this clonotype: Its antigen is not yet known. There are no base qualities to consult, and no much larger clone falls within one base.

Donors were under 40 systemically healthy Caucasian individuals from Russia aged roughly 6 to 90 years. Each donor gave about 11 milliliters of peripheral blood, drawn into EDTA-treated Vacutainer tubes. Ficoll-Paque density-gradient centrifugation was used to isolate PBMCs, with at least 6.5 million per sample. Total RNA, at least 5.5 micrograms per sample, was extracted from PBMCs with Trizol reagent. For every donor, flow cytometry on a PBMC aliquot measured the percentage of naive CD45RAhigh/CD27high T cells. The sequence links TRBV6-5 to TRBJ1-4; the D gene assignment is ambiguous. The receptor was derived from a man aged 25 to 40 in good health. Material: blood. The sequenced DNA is TGTGCCAGCAGTTACGAGGCATGGGGTGAAAAACTGTTTTTT. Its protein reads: CASSYEAWGEKLFF.